The T cell receptor (beta chain) described here comes from a study of blood T cell repertoires in COVID-19. Study overall: Acute and convalescent COVID-19 specimens originated in the United States, Italy and Spain.

Here immunoSEQ multiplex PCR was the method, and the copy in TCRdb shows in-frame clones only, minus some. The sample shows about 160,000 clones, 88% of them seen only once. The CDR3 length is 15 residues. V was clipped by 2 bases and J by 4 bases; unmatched bases: 5. CDR1 MNHNS and CDR2 SASEGT come from the germline V gene. Each participant's cohort was designated according to participant-reported clinical history. What the recovered Cohort 3 donors had was two negative PCRs, clearance, or symptom resolution. The clonotype comes from a woman aged 50 to 65 who had recovered from COVID-19. Material for sequencing was PBMCs or T cells enriched from blood (not recorded which). The chain joins TRBV6-1 to TRBJ1-2; TRBD1 matches at 9 bases. The CDR3 coding sequence is TGTGCCAGCAGTGAAACAGGGGGCGGAGGCTATGGCTACACCTTC. Translated: CASSETGGGGYGYTF.